This T cell receptor beta chain was identified during a study of shared clonotypes between healthy human individuals. Study at large: With ages of 18 to 49, the donors were a couple of women and a few men.

CDR3 length: 12 residues. Trimming took 8 bases from V and 3 from J, leaving 12 bases between them. Germline V gives CDR1 SQVTM, CDR2 ANQGSEA. CD4+ cell separation produced CD45RA+ naive and CD45RA-negative memory subsets. Several immunoSEQ 96-well plates shared each subset's DNA, each plate a replicate. Method: immunoSEQ multiplex PCR; TCRdb's copy keeps in-frame clones and lacks some. The sample lists about 2.3 million clones; approximately 90% were seen once. Study results and caveats: Larger estimated richness was generally recorded for naive subsets relative to memory subsets.

Notes on this clone: Its specificity is not known.

The chain recombines TRBV29-1 with TRBJ2-3; D uncertain. The specimen sequenced was naive CD4+ T cells from PBMCs. Subset specified: CD45RA+ positively selected. The sequence came from a man younger than 35 in good health. Some clones in this sample may be carry-over from other donors' samples. The CDR3 DNA reads TGCAGCACCGTACCCCATACAGATACGCAGTATTTT. It translates to CSTVPHTDTQYF.